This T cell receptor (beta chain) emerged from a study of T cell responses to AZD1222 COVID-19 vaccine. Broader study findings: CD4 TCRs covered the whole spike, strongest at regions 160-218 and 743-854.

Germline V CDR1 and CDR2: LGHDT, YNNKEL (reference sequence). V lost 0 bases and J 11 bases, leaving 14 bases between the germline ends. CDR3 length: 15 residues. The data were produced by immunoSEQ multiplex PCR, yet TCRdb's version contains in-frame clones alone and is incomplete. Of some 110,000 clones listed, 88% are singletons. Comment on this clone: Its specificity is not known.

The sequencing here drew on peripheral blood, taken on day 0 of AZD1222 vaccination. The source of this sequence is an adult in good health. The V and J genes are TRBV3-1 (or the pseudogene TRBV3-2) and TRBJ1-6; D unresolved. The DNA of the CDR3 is TGTGCCAGCAGCCAAGAGAGTGGGCAAGGGACACCCCTCCACTTT. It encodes CASSQESGQGTPLHF.